These 10 T cell receptor beta chains originate from one sample sequenced in a study of T cell responses to AZD1222 COVID-19 vaccine. The method was immunoSEQ multiplex PCR; TCRdb's version includes in-frame clones alone and lacks a portion of them. The data hold 90,000 to 140,000 clones, with 89% observed a single time. The sample consisted of peripheral blood, taken 28 days after the second AZD1222 dose. Source of these receptors: an adult who received the AZD1222 COVID-19 vaccine.

This clone was seen once. CDR3 DNA: TGTGCCAGTAGTATACCGAAGCGCACTGGGGCCAACGTCCTGACTTTC. As protein: CASSIPKRTGANVLTF. V usage is TRBV19 and J usage is TRBJ2-6; D remains unclear. This CDR3 spans 16 amino acids. From germline, CDR1 is LNHDA and CDR2 SQIVND (reference sequence). V lost 2 bases, J lost 2 bases, and 10 bases lay in between.

V is TRBV3-1 (or the pseudogene TRBV3-2) and J is TRBJ1-1; no clear D gene. Germline assignment: CDR1 LGHDT and CDR2 YNNKEL (reference sequence). The length of the CDR3 is 12 residues. Trimming took off 2 bases at V and 1 base at J, with 2 bases between the two ends. CDR3 sequence reads: CASSQRNTEAFF. CDR3 bases: TGTGCCAGCAGCCAAAGGAACACTGAAGCTTTCTTT.

The chain recombines TRBV21-1 with TRBJ1-1. TRBV21-1 is a pseudogene segment. The CDR3 contains 12 residues. The CDR3: CASTLRREEAFF. CDR3 DNA: TGTGCCAGCACCTTGCGGAGGGAGGAAGCTTTCTTT.

This sequence joins TRBV30 and TRBJ2-7; TRBD2 matches at 12 bases. Per the germline V gene, CDR1 is GTSNPN and CDR2 is SVGIG (reference sequence). This CDR3 has 13 residues. The CDR3 region is CSATSGRIDEQYF. The CDR3 nucleotides are TGTTCCGCGACTAGCGGGAGAATCGACGAGCAGTACTTC.

The gene calls are TRBV6-5 and TRBJ1-2, with no clear D. CDR3 length: 13 residues. V gave up 5 bases and J gave up 6 bases, with 13 bases separating them. The germline CDR1 and CDR2 sequences are MNHEY and SVGAGI. The CDR3 protein is CASSKKRANGYTF. The CDR3 region has the DNA TGTGCCAGCAGTAAAAAGCGGGCCAATGGCTACACCTTC.

The J gene is TRBJ2-7, the V gene TRBV28; 9 bases are shared with TRBD1. V shed 5 bases and J 1 base; nucleotides not matched to a gene: 9. The CDR3 spans 16 residues. Germline V gene data show CDR1 as MDHEN and CDR2 as SYDVKM. The CDR3 region is CASSLWGTGTSYEQYF. CDR3 bases: TGTGCCAGCAGTCTTTGGGGGACAGGGACATCCTACGAGCAGTACTTC. Full variable domain (outside the CDR3, taken from reference TRBV28 and TRBJ2-7): DVKVTQSSRYLVKRTGEKVFLECVQDMDHENMFWYRQDPGLGLRLIYFSYDVKMKEKGDIPEGYSVSREKKERFSLILESASTNQTSMYLCASSLWGTGTSYEQYFGPGTRLTVT.

The V call is TRBV2, the J call TRBJ1-2; tentatively, D is TRBD1 (6 bases). Trimming stripped 6 bases from V and 2 bases from J, with 16 bases between. This CDR3 has 15 amino acids. Per the germline V gene, CDR1 is SNHLY and CDR2 is FYNNEI. As DNA, the CDR3 is TGTGCCAGCAGGGACACAGGGAGGGGAAACTATGGCTACACCTTC. This sequence encodes CASRDTGRGNYGYTF.

The chain recombines TRBV5-1 with TRBJ1-1; 8 bases align to TRBD1. Germline V gene data show CDR1 as SGHRS and CDR2 as YFSETQ. V was pared by 4 bases and J by 7 bases, with 9 bases of the junction left unmatched. This CDR3 is built from 14 residues. CDR3 DNA: TGCGCCAGCAGCATCCAGGACAGGGCCATTGAAGCTTTCTTT. This gives the protein CASSIQDRAIEAFF.

V usage is TRBV6-5 and J usage is TRBJ1-2; 8 positions match TRBD1. The CDR3 is 15 residues long. Germline V gives CDR1 MNHEY, CDR2 SVGAGI. V lost 0 bases, J lost 5 bases, and 5 bases stayed unmatched. In nucleotides, the CDR3 is TGTGCCAGCAGTTACTCCCTCACAGGGGGATATGGCTACACCTTC. This gives the protein CASSYSLTGGYGYTF.

The chain uses TRBV7-9 and TRBJ2-1, with D possibly being TRBD1 (6 bases). V gave up 5 bases and J gave up 6 bases, with 17 bases separating them. From germline, CDR1 is SEHNR and CDR2 FQNEAQ (reference sequence). The CDR3 is 15 amino acids. Here the CDR3 reads CASSPKTGGGNEQFF. The CDR3 DNA reads TGTGCCAGCAGCCCCAAGACAGGAGGAGGCAATGAGCAGTTCTTC.